This T cell receptor (beta chain) stems from a study of T cell responses to AZD1222 COVID-19 vaccine (dated by TCRdb to the early 2020s). Background on the whole study: AZD1222 recipients with second doses at about 4 weeks or about 12 weeks were pooled, because spike-specific TCR depth and breadth did not differ between schedules. Enrollment into the trials was organized by age into subgroups of 18-55, 56-69 and 70-plus years, and those subgroups contained 148, 28 and 57 TCR-sequenced participants, respectively. A total of 233 trial participants underwent TCR sequencing, of whom some 200 had received two doses of AZD1222 and approximately 25 had received two doses of the MenACWY control vaccine. What the study reported, not specific to this receptor: In the small 56-69-year group, the increase in depth fell short of significance, most likely because of low power. CD4 TCRs associated with the vaccine covered the entire spike protein, and the dominant responses were in regions 160-218 and 743-854. Participants were mostly white British, with more females than males. The authors suggested clonal diversity may have been underestimated. Reportedly, close to half of the unique spike-specific TCRs recognized epitopes lying outside the regions that are mutated in the B.1.351 and B.1.1.7 variants. Only six AZD1222 recipients were SARS-CoV-2 seropositive at baseline, limiting conclusions about previously exposed vaccinees. After two AZD1222 doses, both the breadth and the depth of spike-specific TCRs were significantly higher than at day 0 and than in MenACWY recipients. Because no day 14 peak-response samples were available, repertoires were characterized only after the peak T cell response.

On this clone: The clone's antigen remains unknown. The sample holds no much larger clone one base away, and base qualities are not on file.

The CDR3 regions of human TCRbeta chains were analyzed by immunosequencing. In the original analysis: Repertoire TCRs were matched against a reference library of SARS-CoV-2-specific TCRs generated with the MIRA antigen-specificity platform. Breadth was defined as the fraction of unique TCRs that were SARS-CoV-2-associated. Depth was defined as the fraction of total T cells that were SARS-CoV-2-associated. Using the MIRA data, each spike-specific TCR was mapped to the spike region that the TCR reacts to and placed in a CD4 or CD8 class. Log10-transformed breadth and depth values were compared by one-way ANOVA with Sidak's multiple comparisons tests. TCRdb holds this immuneACCESS table with in-frame rearrangements only. Some clones are missing; in checked studies, unresolved V genes explain under half, and the rest has no known cause. The V and J calls and clone size come from that table; D and trimming were worked out from the DNA. This sample comprises around 160,000 clones, nearly 90% of them detected only once. The top ten clones comprise around 4.9% of the sample.

The cysteine opens and the phenylalanine closes a CDR3 of 11 amino acids. The retained sequence is limited to the CDR3, 33 bases, with the frame set at the first base. Deletion took 7 bases off V and 4 bases off J, with a span of 6 bases between the germline ends. The germline V gene sets CDR1 to SGDLS and CDR2 to YYNGEE. The sample's time point, from its label and the paper: baseline before first vaccination. Vaccinee samples were obtained from the UK trials COV001 and COV002, which included a single-blind randomized controlled phase 2/3 trial of AZD1222 (ChAdOx1 nCoV-19) in healthy adults. For TCRbeta chain sequencing, PBMC samples from trial participants were taken at day 0 and at day 28 after the second dose.

The rearrangement joined TRBV9 to TRBJ1-3, with the D gene not confidently named. The source material was peripheral blood, sampled on day 0 of AZD1222 vaccination. The receptor comes from an adult in good health. CDR3 protein: CASAQGNTIYF. The bases read TGTGCCAGCGCCCAGGGAAACACCATATATTTT.